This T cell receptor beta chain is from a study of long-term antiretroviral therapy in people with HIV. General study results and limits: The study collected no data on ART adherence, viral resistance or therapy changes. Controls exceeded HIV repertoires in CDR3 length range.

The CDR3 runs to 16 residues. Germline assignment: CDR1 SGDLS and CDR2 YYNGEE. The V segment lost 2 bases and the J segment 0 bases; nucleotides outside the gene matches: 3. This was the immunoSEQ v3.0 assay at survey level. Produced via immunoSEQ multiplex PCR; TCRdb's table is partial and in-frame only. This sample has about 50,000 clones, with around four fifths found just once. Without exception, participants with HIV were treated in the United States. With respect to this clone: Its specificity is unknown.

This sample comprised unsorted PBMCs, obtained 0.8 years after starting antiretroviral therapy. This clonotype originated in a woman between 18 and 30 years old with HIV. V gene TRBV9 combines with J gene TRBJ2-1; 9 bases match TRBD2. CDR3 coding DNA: TGTGCCAGCAGCGTTGATAGCGGGAGCTCCTACAATGAGCAGTTCTTC. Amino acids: CASSVDSGSSYNEQFF.